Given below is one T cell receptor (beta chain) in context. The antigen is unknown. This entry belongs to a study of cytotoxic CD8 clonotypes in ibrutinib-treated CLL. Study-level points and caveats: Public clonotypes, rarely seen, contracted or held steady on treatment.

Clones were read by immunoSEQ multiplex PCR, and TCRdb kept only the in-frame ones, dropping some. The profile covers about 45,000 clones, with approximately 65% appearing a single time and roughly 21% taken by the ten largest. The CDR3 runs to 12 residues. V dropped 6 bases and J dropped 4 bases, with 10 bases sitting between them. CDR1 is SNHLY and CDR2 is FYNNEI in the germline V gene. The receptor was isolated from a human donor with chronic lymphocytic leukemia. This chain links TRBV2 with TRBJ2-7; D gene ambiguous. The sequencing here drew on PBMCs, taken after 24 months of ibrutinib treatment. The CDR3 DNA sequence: TGTGCCAGCAGCCAGAATCTTTACGAGCAGTACTTC. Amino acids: CASSQNLYEQYF. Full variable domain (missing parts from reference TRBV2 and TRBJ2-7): EPEVTQTPSHQVTQMGQEVILRCVPISNHLYFYWYRQILGQKVEFLVSFYNNEISEKSEIFDDQFSVERPDGSNFTLKIRSTKLEDSAMYFCASSQNLYEQYFGPGTRLTVT.